These T cell receptor beta chains were read from a single sample in a study of shared clonotypes between healthy human individuals. This table comes from immunoSEQ multiplex PCR, and its TCRdb copy is limited to in-frame clones, with some not included. The table records fewer than 400,000 clones, 74% of them present only once. The source material was memory CD4+ T cells sorted from blood. Receptor source: a man under 40 in good health. Each CDR3 is given with its conserved first and last residue. Fields, in order: D gene, V gene, clone size, J gene, CDR3 DNA, CDR3 protein. D genes are given only for firm matches. Size is stated for part of the rows, as once, few or many counts, or as a class when the clone is expanded.

TRBD2	TRBV7-6	.	TRBJ2-3	TGTGCCAGCAGCTTACCCAGCGGGAGAGATACGCAGTATTTT	CASSLPSGRDTQYF
.	TRBV7-8	many	TRBJ2-1	TGTGCCAGCAGCGTAACGATGGGGAATGAGCAGTTCTTC	CASSVTMGNEQFF
TRBD1	TRBV6-6	.	TRBJ2-2	TGTGCCAGCAGTTACGGGCAGGGGGCAAGAACCGGGGAGCTGTTTTTT	CASSYGQGARTGELFF
TRBD1	TRBV5-6	.	TRBJ1-2	TGTGCCAGCAACCGGGGACAGACTCATCAAGGCTACACCTTC	CASNRGQTHQGYTF
TRBD2	TRBV27	.	TRBJ2-1	TGTGCCAGCAGGAGACTAGCGGGAGGATACAATGAGCAGTTCTTC	CASRRLAGGYNEQFF
.	TRBV7-6	.	TRBJ2-1	TGTGCCAGCAGCTTAGCGATGGGTGTAAAGCAGTTCTTC	CASSLAMGVKQFF
.	TRBV14	.	TRBJ2-5	TGTGCCAGCAGCCCGCATTGGGGACCAGAAGAGACCCAGTACTTC	CASSPHWGPEETQYF
TRBD2	TRBV5-5	.	TRBJ2-1	TGTGCCAGCAGCTCCTTAGCGGGAGGGAACATTGGAGAGCAGTTCTTC	CASSSLAGGNIGEQFF
TRBD2	TRBV5-4	.	TRBJ2-7	TGTGCCAGCAGCCCCACTAGCGGGAGGGCAGGCGAGCAGTACTTC	CASSPTSGRAGEQYF
TRBD1	TRBV28	.	TRBJ1-4	TGTGCCAGCAGTTTATATCAGGGGGCGACTAATGAAAAACTGTTTTTT	CASSLYQGATNEKLFF
.	TRBV6-1	.	TRBJ1-5	TGTGCCAGCAGCCAAAAGTGGCAGGGAAATCAGCCCCAGCATTTT	CASSQKWQGNQPQHF
.	TRBV29-1	.	TRBJ1-1	TGCAGCGTCCAAAACACTGAAGCTTTCTTT	CSVQNTEAFF
.	TRBV6-4	.	TRBJ1-2	TGTGCCAGCAGTCCGGGACCGATGAACTATGGCTACACCTTC	CASSPGPMNYGYTF
TRBD2	TRBV11-2	few	TRBJ2-3	TGTGCCAGCAGTCGGGAGGGCGCGTCGGCAGATACGCAGTATTTT	CASSREGASADTQYF
TRBD1	TRBV5-1	.	TRBJ2-5	TGCGCCAGCACCTTGGGGACAGGGGGTGGGGAGACCCAGTACTTC	CASTLGTGGGETQYF
.	TRBV6-1	.	TRBJ2-7	TGTGCCAGCAGTGCCATAAGGGGGGCGGCCTACGAGCAGTACTTC	CASSAIRGAAYEQYF
.	TRBV5-1	.	TRBJ1-1	TGCGCCAGCAGCCGGGATCCCGCTGAAGCTTTCTTT	CASSRDPAEAFF
.	TRBV11-3	.	TRBJ2-7	TGTGCCAGCAGCTTAGATCACGGCGGATCCTACGAGCAGTACTTC	CASSLDHGGSYEQYF
TRBD1	TRBV5-1	.	TRBJ1-1	TGCGCCAGCAGCTTCCCCCGGGGGGACAGTAACATGAACACTGAAGCTTTCTTT	CASSFPRGDSNMNTEAFF
TRBD2	TRBV10-3	.	TRBJ2-1	TGTGCCATCAGCGGACTAGCGGGAGTCTACAATGAGCAGTTCTTC	CAISGLAGVYNEQFF
TRBD1	TRBV2	.	TRBJ2-7	TGTGCCAGCAGGGACAGGGATATCTACGAGCAGTACTTC	CASRDRDIYEQYF
TRBD2	TRBV5-1	.	TRBJ2-1	TGCGCCAGCAGACAGACTAGCGGGAGTCCTGAGCAGTTCTTC	CASRQTSGSPEQFF
.	TRBV7-9	.	TRBJ1-4	TGTGCCAGCAGCTTCTACGGGGGGGCAACTAATGAAAAACTGTTTTTT	CASSFYGGATNEKLFF
TRBD1	TRBV4-1	.	TRBJ2-7	TGCGCCAGCAGCCAAGCTCCCGGACGGGACAGGGGAATCGAGCAGTACTTC	CASSQAPGRDRGIEQYF
.	TRBV7-2	.	TRBJ2-3	TGTGCCAGCAGCCCCGGGCTGAGCGCAGATACGCAGTATTTT	CASSPGLSADTQYF
.	TRBV7-3	few	TRBJ1-1	TGTGCCAGCAGCCGACAAATGAACACTGAAGCTTTCTTT	CASSRQMNTEAFF
.	TRBV29-1	few	TRBJ2-2	TGCAGCGGGGGAGGTACCGGGGAGCTGTTTTTT	CSGGGTGELFF
.	TRBV5-1	.	TRBJ2-3	TGCGCCAGCAGCCCCCTAGGAAGCACAGATACGCAGTATTTT	CASSPLGSTDTQYF
TRBD1	TRBV18	once	TRBJ2-1	TGTGCCAGCTCACTTACCGGGACAGGGGGCTGGAGTGGCTCCTACAATGAGCAGTTCTTC	CASSLTGTGGWSGSYNEQFF
.	TRBV10-2	.	TRBJ2-5	TGCGCCAGCAGTGAAAAGCGCCCAAATGGAGAGACCCAGTACTTC	CASSEKRPNGETQYF
.	TRBV7-9	.	TRBJ1-6	TGTGCCAGCAGCCCTCGGACAGCGCCTTCCCAAGGCTCACCCCTCCACTTT	CASSPRTAPSQGSPLHF
TRBD1	TRBV18	few	TRBJ2-1	TGTGCCAGCTCACCCACAGGGGGTCCCAATGAGCAGTTCTTC	CASSPTGGPNEQFF
.	TRBV30	.	TRBJ1-3	TGTGCCTGGAGTGTAGGTCGACCCAGCTCTGGAAACACCATATATTTT	CAWSVGRPSSGNTIYF
TRBD2	TRBV6-5	.	TRBJ2-7	TGTGCCAGCAGAATGGGACTAGCGGGCCTCTACGAGCAGTACTTC	CASRMGLAGLYEQYF
.	TRBV7-2	.	TRBJ2-2	TGTGCCAGCAGCGTAGATCTAGCTTTCACCGGGGAGCTGTTTTTT	CASSVDLAFTGELFF
TRBD1	TRBV6-1	few	TRBJ1-2	TGTGCCAGCAGTGTAGGGACAGGGGCCTATGGCTACACCTTC	CASSVGTGAYGYTF
TRBD1	TRBV5-4	.	TRBJ2-7	TGTGCCAGCAGCGGTCGGGACAGGCCCTACGAGCAGTACTTC	CASSGRDRPYEQYF
TRBD2	TRBV10-3	.	TRBJ2-1	TGTGCCATCGGCGTTAGCGGGAAAGGCAATGAGCAGTTCTTC	CAIGVSGKGNEQFF
.	TRBV5-1	.	TRBJ2-2	TGCGCCAGCAGTCTACCAGCCGTCGCGAACACCGGGGAGCTGTTTTTT	CASSLPAVANTGELFF
TRBD1	TRBV5-5	.	TRBJ2-5	TGTGCCAGCAGCTTGTTGGGACAGGGGGTTGGAGAGACCCAGTACTTC	CASSLLGQGVGETQYF
.	TRBV2	.	TRBJ1-2	TGTGCCAGCAATGACCGAGGGGATGGCTACACCTTC	CASNDRGDGYTF
TRBD2	TRBV28	once	TRBJ2-1	TGTGCCACCCTAGGTGGGGCGGGGCTAGCGGGGTTTAGCTCCTACAATGAGCAGTTCTTC	CATLGGAGLAGFSSYNEQFF
.	TRBV7-6	.	TRBJ2-1	TGTGCCAGCAGCTTTACAGGGATACCTGAGCAGTTCTTC	CASSFTGIPEQFF
.	TRBV18	.	TRBJ2-7	TGTGCCAGCTCACCACTCGGGGCTTACGAGCAGTACTTC	CASSPLGAYEQYF
.	TRBV9	.	TRBJ2-3	TGTGCCAGCAGCGGACCTTTTGGGCAGGTAGGGGCAGATACGCAGTATTTT	CASSGPFGQVGADTQYF
.	TRBV5-5	.	TRBJ1-2	TGTGCCAGCAGCTTAATGGGGATTTCCCCGTATGGCTACACCTTC	CASSLMGISPYGYTF
.	TRBV7-8	many	TRBJ1-1	TGTGCCAGCAGCTTACAGGAAGCTTTCTTT	CASSLQEAFF
.	TRBV7-9	.	TRBJ2-5	TGTGCCAGCAGCGCTATCAGGGGGGGGGAGACCCAGTACTTC	CASSAIRGGETQYF